This TCR beta chain was recovered during a study of blood T cell repertoires in COVID-19. Produced via immunoSEQ multiplex PCR; TCRdb's table is partial and in-frame only. Seen here are 250,000 to 300,000 clones, around four fifths observed once, and the top ten hold roughly 4.6%. The germline gives CDR1 SGHNT, CDR2 YYREEE (reference sequence). The CDR3 contains 15 residues. V was pared by 3 bases and J by 3 bases, with 6 bases of the junction left unmatched. V gene TRBV5-4 combines with J gene TRBJ2-3, with 8 positions matching TRBD2. What was sequenced was peripheral blood. This sequence originates from a man aged 55 to 70 who had recovered from COVID-19. The CDR3 DNA follows: TGTGCCAGCAGCTCCGAGCGGGAGATGACAGATACGCAGTATTTT. Encoded protein: CASSSEREMTDTQYF.